These 24 T cell receptor beta chains were sequenced from one sample in a study of blood T cell repertoires in COVID-19. Method: immunoSEQ multiplex PCR; TCRdb's copy keeps in-frame clones and lacks some. This table holds 150,000 to 190,000 clones, roughly 80% found once. Sequencing used peripheral blood. The source is a woman older than 75 with acute or convalescent COVID-19.

The CDR3 protein is CASSYGLAGEQFF. The CDR3 bases are TGTGCCAGCAGTTATGGGCTAGCGGGTGAGCAGTTCTTC. V is TRBV27 and J is TRBJ2-1; TRBD2 matches 8 bases. The CDR3 runs 13 residues. The V segment lost 4 bases and the J segment 9 bases; nucleotides outside the gene matches: 5. Germline V gene sequence: CDR1 MNHEY, CDR2 SMNVEV (reference sequence).

The chain links TRBV9 to TRBJ2-3, with 7 bases aligning to TRBD2. V was pared by 3 bases and J by 0 bases, with 13 bases of the junction left unmatched. This CDR3 is built from 18 residues. Germline CDR1 reads SGDLS; CDR2 reads YYNGEE. The CDR3 loop reads CASSANRDYSSSTDTQYF. CDR3 nucleotides: TGTGCCAGCAGCGCAAATAGGGACTATTCATCTAGCACAGATACGCAGTATTTT. The full variable domain, in which reference TRBV9 and TRBJ2-3 provide the parts outside the CDR3, is DSGVTQTPKHLITATGQRVTLRCSPRSGDLSVYWYQQSLDQGLQFLIQYYNGEERAKGNILERFSAQQFPDLHSELNLSSLELGDSALYFCASSANRDYSSSTDTQYFGPGTRLTVL.

This clone was observed a single time. The V gene is TRBV18, the J gene TRBJ2-5; no reliable D call. Germline CDR1 and CDR2: KGHSH and LQKENI. The V gene lost 3 bases and the J gene lost 1 base, with 9 bases spanning the gap. This CDR3 is 14 amino acids long. The CDR3 bases are TGTGCCAGCTCACCCCCCGGTACCCAAGAGACCCAGTACTTC. This encodes CASSPPGTQETQYF.

The chain carries TRBV5-1 and TRBJ1-1, with a weak D call TRBD1 (5 bases). Trimming removed 4 bases at V and 0 bases at J, with 10 bases between. Germline V gives CDR1 SGHRS, CDR2 YFSETQ. The length of the CDR3 is 14 residues. Here the CDR3 DNA reads TGCGCCAGCAGCACCCGACAGATGAACACTGAAGCTTTCTTT. Its protein is CASSTRQMNTEAFF.

This clone was seen a handful of times. The chain links TRBV18 to TRBJ1-5; 8 nucleotides align to TRBD1. V gave up 5 bases and J gave up 7 bases; unmatched junction bases: 10. This CDR3 spans 15 amino acids. CDR1 KGHSH and CDR2 LQKENI come from the germline V gene. CDR3 coding DNA: TGTGCCAGCTCATCATTACAGGGGGGGAGCCAGCCCCAGCATTTT. This sequence encodes CASSSLQGGSQPQHF. Together with reference TRBV18 and TRBJ1-5, the CDR3 gives the full variable domain: NAGVMQNPRHLVRRRGQEARLRCSPMKGHSHVYWYRQLPEEGLKFMVYLQKENIIDESGMPKERFSAEFPKEGPSILRIQQVVRGDSAAYFCASSSLQGGSQPQHFGDGTRLSIL.

The V gene is TRBV10-3, the J gene TRBJ1-3; D unclear. The CDR3 contains 15 residues. CDR1 is ENHRY and CDR2 is SYGVKD in the germline V gene. Trimming left V 9 bases short and J 0 bases short, with 15 bases between. The CDR3 sequence: CAIAAGGYSGNTIYF. The CDR3 region has the DNA TGTGCCATTGCCGCGGGCGGATACTCTGGAAACACCATATATTTT.

The chain links TRBV10-3 to TRBJ2-3; TRBD2 agrees at 9 bases. The CDR3 runs 16 residues. CDR1 is ENHRY and CDR2 is SYGVKD in the germline V gene. J gave up 3 bases and V 0 bases, and 4 bases lay outside the gene matches. Here the CDR3 reads CAISESAGGGTDTQYF. CDR3 DNA: TGTGCCATCAGTGAGTCCGCGGGAGGGGGAACAGATACGCAGTATTTT.

The V and J genes are TRBV7-9 and TRBJ1-1; D gene unclear. CDR1 is SEHNR, CDR2 FQNEAQ, per germline (reference sequence). This CDR3 has 13 residues. V was trimmed by 2 bases and J by 0 bases, leaving 4 bases between them. The CDR3 sequence is CASSLSVNTEAFF. The CDR3 DNA follows: TGTGCCAGCAGCTTATCCGTGAACACTGAAGCTTTCTTT.

The genes are TRBV30 and TRBJ2-1, with D uncertain. V lost 0 bases and J lost 7, with 10 bases in between. This CDR3 has 13 amino acids. The germline V gene encodes CDR1 GTSNPN and CDR2 SVGIG (reference sequence). The CDR3 DNA reads TGTGCCTGGAGTGTGATGCGGCGGAATGAGCAGTTCTTC. Its translation is CAWSVMRRNEQFF.

The chain combines TRBV6-1 with TRBJ2-7; tentative D call: TRBD1 (5 bases). Trimming shortened V by 0 bases and J by 5 bases, and 17 bases separated the two germline ends. Germline CDR1 is MNHNS and CDR2 is SASEGT. The CDR3 spans 16 residues. The CDR3 loop reads CASSEAWGSRLNEQYF. The CDR3 nucleotides are TGTGCCAGCAGTGAAGCGTGGGGCTCCAGGCTCAACGAGCAGTACTTC.

Only one count was recorded for this clone. The V call is TRBV30, the J call TRBJ1-1; D is perhaps TRBD1 (5 bases). Germline loops: CDR1 GTSNPN, CDR2 SVGIG (reference sequence). V lost 0 bases and J 6 bases, leaving 8 bases between the germline ends. CDR3 length: 12 residues. CDR3 nucleotide sequence: TGTGCCTGGAGTGTAGGGGAGGCTGAAGCTTTCTTT. It codes for CAWSVGEAEAFF.

V usage is TRBV5-1 and J usage is TRBJ1-2; D gene uncertain. This CDR3 region has 14 residues. V shed 3 bases and J shed 5 bases, with 14 bases lying between them. Germline V gene data show CDR1 as SGHRS and CDR2 as YFSETQ. The CDR3 sequence is CASSYSEGGYGYTF. The CDR3 DNA is TGCGCCAGCAGCTACAGCGAGGGAGGGTATGGCTACACCTTC.

This chain uses TRBV7-6 with TRBJ2-1; 9 nucleotides line up with TRBD2. The CDR3 length is 16 residues. From germline, CDR1 is SGHVS and CDR2 FNYEAQ. V was clipped by 3 bases and J by 0 bases; unmatched bases: 3. The DNA of the CDR3 is TGTGCCAGCAGCTTGGGCGGGGGGGGCTCCTACAATGAGCAGTTCTTC. Residues: CASSLGGGGSYNEQFF. Full variable domain (rest looked up from reference TRBV7-6 and TRBJ2-1): GAGVSQSPRYKVTKRGQDVALRCDPISGHVSLYWYRQALGQGPEFLTYFNYEAQQDKSGLPNDRFSAERPEGSISTLTIQRTEQRDSAMYRCASSLGGGGSYNEQFFGPGTRLTVL.

The CDR3 protein is CASSPGVSRNTEAFF. Here the CDR3 DNA reads TGTGCCAGTAGTCCAGGGGTTTCGAGGAACACTGAAGCTTTCTTT. J is TRBJ1-1 and V is TRBV19, with D maybe TRBD1 (6 bases). CDR1 and CDR2 from the germline V gene are LNHDA and SQIVND (reference sequence). This CDR3 region has 15 residues. V lost 5 bases and J 1 base, leaving 14 bases between the germline ends.

The V gene is TRBV3-1 (or the pseudogene TRBV3-2), the J gene TRBJ2-7; D uncertain. Germline V CDR1 and CDR2: LGHDT, YNNKEL (reference sequence). Trimming removed 3 bases at V and 7 bases at J, with 10 bases between. This CDR3 is built from 12 residues. The CDR3 DNA reads TGTGCCAGCAGCCAGGAGTATGAAGAGCAGTACTTC. Protein product: CASSQEYEEQYF.

The chain has TRBV5-6 and TRBJ1-5; TRBD1 aligns across 9 bases. This CDR3 is 15 amino acids long. From germline, CDR1 is SGHDT and CDR2 YYEEEE. V lost 2 bases and J lost 5; bases outside the gene matches: 5. CDR3 bases: TGTGCCAGCAGCTTAGGAGGACAGGGGTATCAGCCCCAGCATTTT. It is translated as CASSLGGQGYQPQHF. The full variable domain, rest sourced from reference TRBV5-6 and TRBJ1-5, is DAGVTQSPTHLIKTRGQQVTLRCSPKSGHDTVSWYQQALGQGPQFIFQYYEEEERQRGNFPDRFSGHQFPNYSSELNVNALLLGDSALYLCASSLGGQGYQPQHFGDGTRLSIL.

The chain is built from TRBV10-1 and TRBJ2-2; the D gene is possibly TRBD1 (5 bases). CDR1 is WNHNN, CDR2 SYGVQD, per germline (reference sequence). This CDR3 has 15 residues. V was pared by 9 bases and J by 7 bases, with 21 bases between. The CDR3 spells CASAPGQGSHGELFF. CDR3 DNA sequence: TGCGCCAGTGCCCCCGGGCAGGGAAGTCACGGGGAGCTGTTTTTT.

The chain joins TRBV20-1 to TRBJ1-1; D remains unclear. The germline gives CDR1 DFQATT, CDR2 SNEGSKA (reference sequence). CDR3 length: 14 residues. V was clipped by 3 bases and J by 1 base, with 12 bases between them. CDR3 sequence (DNA): TGCAGTGCTAGTGGGTACCAGCGGAACACTGAAGCTTTCTTT. This codes for CSASGYQRNTEAFF.

The J gene is TRBJ1-1, the V gene TRBV19; D may be TRBD1 (5 bases). The germline V gene has CDR1 LNHDA and CDR2 SQIVND (reference sequence). The V end was cut by 10 bases, the J end by 1 base, with 16 bases between. This CDR3 spans 14 amino acids. CDR3 coding DNA: TGTGCCACCACGCGGGACGCATCGAACACTGAAGCTTTCTTT. Its translation: CATTRDASNTEAFF.

V and J are TRBV5-1 and TRBJ2-5, with D possibly being TRBD1 (7 bases). This CDR3 spans 15 amino acids. V lost 4 bases and J 5 bases, leaving 18 bases between the germline ends. Per the germline V gene, CDR1 is SGHRS and CDR2 is YFSETQ. CDR3 DNA sequence: TGCGCCAGCAGCGAGGGAGGCAGGGGGAAGGAGACCCAGTACTTC. This sequence encodes CASSEGGRGKETQYF.

Only a few counts were recorded for this clone. The chain has TRBV27 and TRBJ1-2; 9 bases fit TRBD1. With 6 bases clipped from V and 7 bases from J, the junction kept 9 bases outside the gene matches. CDR3 size: 14 residues. Germline CDR1 MNHEY, CDR2 SMNVEV (reference sequence). The CDR3 is CASSLTGGRGGYTF. CDR3 in DNA: TGTGCCAGCAGCCTGACAGGGGGTCGGGGTGGCTACACCTTC.

This clone showed up just a few times. The J gene is TRBJ1-2, the V gene TRBV20-1, with 9 bases aligning to TRBD1. Germline assignment: CDR1 DFQATT and CDR2 SNEGSKA (reference sequence). The trim removed 3 bases at V and 8 bases at J, leaving 16 bases unmatched. CDR3 length equals 16 residues. CDR3 in amino acids: CSASTGQGAITLGYTF. CDR3 DNA sequence: TGCAGTGCTAGTACGGGACAGGGTGCCATTACCCTAGGCTACACCTTC.

The J gene is TRBJ2-2, the V gene TRBV2; TRBD2 matches at 15 bases. This CDR3 comprises 18 residues. Germline CDR1 and CDR2: SNHLY and FYNNEI. V lost 5 bases to trimming and J lost 2 bases; unmatched junction nucleotides: 6. CDR3 residues: CASSRGLAGGINTGELFF. CDR3 nucleotides: TGTGCCAGCAGTCGGGGACTAGCGGGGGGAATAAACACCGGGGAGCTGTTTTTT. Looking up the rest from reference TRBV2 and TRBJ2-2 gives the full variable domain: EPEVTQTPSHQVTQMGQEVILRCVPISNHLYFYWYRQILGQKVEFLVSFYNNEISEKSEIFDDQFSVERPDGSNFTLKIRSTKLEDSAMYFCASSRGLAGGINTGELFFGEGSRLTVL.

This clone was seen more than once but under ten times. The chain recombines TRBV27 with TRBJ2-1; the match to TRBD2 covers 11 bases. CDR1 is MNHEY, CDR2 SMNVEV, per germline (reference sequence). The V gene end was trimmed by 6 bases and the J gene end by 6 bases; junction bases not matched to a gene: 1. The CDR3 covers 13 residues. The CDR3 DNA is TGTGCCAGCAGACTAGCGGGAGTCAATGAGCAGTTCTTC. It encodes CASRLAGVNEQFF.